The 27 T cell receptor beta chains given below trace back to one sample, sequenced in a study of T cell repertoires in aging, cancer and after chemotherapy. TRB rearrangements spanning V, D and J were amplified using mixed TRB-A/B primers. Each CDR3 protein is one row after TCRdb ran MiXCR on the multiplex PCR reads. The data hold roughly 1,700 distinct CDR3 sequences, with just over 35% observed a single time. Amplification of TCR beta used genomic DNA extracted from peripheral blood. Sequencing used blood. These receptors were obtained from a human donor with a solid tumor.

To note about this clonotype: One end of the junction is discordant with germline, which a read error may explain. The V gene is TRBV10-1, the J gene TRBJ2-2; D remains ambiguous. The CDR3 is 13 amino acids. The germline V gene has CDR1 WNHNN and CDR2 SYGVQD (reference sequence). The CDR3 region is CAISEIDTGELFF. DNA for the CDR3: TGTGCCATCAGTGAAATCGACACCGGGGAGCTGTTTTTT.

This rearrangement joins TRBV30 to TRBJ1-3; the D gene is possibly TRBD1 (5 bases). The length of the CDR3 is 14 residues. The V end lost 0 bases, the J end lost 3 bases, and 9 bases lay between the germline ends. The germline V gene encodes CDR1 GTSNPN and CDR2 SVGIG (reference sequence). CDR3 sequence (DNA): TGTGCCTGGAGTGTATCCGGGGGTGGAAACACCATATATTTT. The encoded protein is CAWSVSGGGNTIYF.

This clonotype is judged large. The genes are TRBV11-3 and TRBJ2-7; TRBD1 might be the D (5 bases). The ends were cut back, 5 bases at V and 6 bases at J, with 14 bases in the middle. This CDR3 comprises 13 residues. Germline V lookup: CDR1 SGHNT, CDR2 YENEEA. CDR3 in DNA: TGTGCCAGCAGCCCCGGGCCAGGGTCCGAGCAGTACTTC. This gives the protein CASSPGPGSEQYF.

This clonotype was picked up a small number of times. The chain employs TRBV6-1 and TRBJ2-1, with a weak D call TRBD1 (6 bases). The V and J ends lost 0 bases and 3 bases respectively, with 6 bases between them. The CDR3 runs to 14 residues. The germline gives CDR1 MNHNS, CDR2 SASEGT. The CDR3, as DNA: TGTGCCAGCAGTGAAGCAGGGGGCTACAATGAGCAGTTCTTC. Its translation: CASSEAGGYNEQFF.

V usage is TRBV30 and J usage is TRBJ1-1; 7 nucleotides align to TRBD1. Germline CDR1 is GTSNPN and CDR2 is SVGIG (reference sequence). CDR3 length: 14 residues. Trimming cost V 4 bases and J 4 bases; bases outside gene matches: 9. The CDR3 reads CAWTEQGTATEAFF. DNA of the CDR3: TGTGCCTGGACTGAACAGGGGACCGCCACTGAAGCTTTCTTT. Drawing the rest from reference TRBV30 and TRBJ1-1, the complete variable domain is SQTIHQWPATLVQPVGSPLSLECTVEGTSNPNLYWYRQAAGRGLQLLFYSVGIGQISSEVPQNLSASRPQDRQFILSSKKLLLSDSGFYLCAWTEQGTATEAFFGQGTRLTVV.

The rearrangement uses TRBV5-4 and TRBJ2-7, with TRBD2 matching over 7 bases. V gave up 0 bases and J gave up 4 bases; unmatched junction bases: 7. This CDR3 is 15 amino acids long. CDR1 SGHNT and CDR2 YYREEE come from the germline V gene (reference sequence). Here the CDR3 reads CASSLEPTSLYEQYF. The CDR3 DNA follows: TGTGCCAGCAGCTTGGAACCGACTAGCTTGTACGAGCAGTACTTC.

The table lists this clonotype with a few counts. This chain joins TRBV6-1 and TRBJ1-6, with TRBD1 identical over 8 bases. V was clipped by 6 bases and J by 6 bases; unmatched bases: 7. CDR3 length: 15 amino acids. The V gene's germline CDR1 is MNHNS and CDR2 SASEGT. The CDR3 DNA sequence: TGTGCCAGCAGAGGACAGGGCCAAAGTAATTCACCCCTCCACTTT. Its translation is CASRGQGQSNSPLHF.

This clonotype is large (0.1 to 1%) within its sample. V usage is TRBV25-1 and J usage is TRBJ2-3; 8 bases match TRBD2. The CDR3 sequence is 15 residues long. The junction had 6 bases not matched to a gene; V was cut back by 5 bases and J by 2 bases. The V gene's germline CDR1 is MGHDK and CDR2 SYGVNS. The DNA for the CDR3 is TGTGCCAGCAGTACAGGCGGGGGGCACACAGATACGCAGTATTTT. Translating it yields CASSTGGGHTDTQYF.

J is TRBJ2-3 and V is TRBV7-9; maybe TRBD1 (6 bases). Germline values: CDR1 SEHNR, CDR2 FQNEAQ (reference sequence). V lost 2 bases and J 3 bases, leaving 15 bases between the germline ends. This CDR3 region has 16 residues. The CDR3 bases are TGTGCCAGCAGCTTATTGACAGGTGTCAGAACAGATACGCAGTATTTT. Translating it yields CASSLLTGVRTDTQYF.

With regard to this clonotype: At one boundary the junction diverges from the germline segment, which might be a read error. The gene calls are TRBV6-5 and TRBJ2-7; tentatively, D is TRBD1 (6 bases). CDR1 and CDR2 from the germline V gene are MNHEY and SVGAGI. This CDR3 comprises 14 residues. The CDR3 sequence: CARHLDSPAYEKYF. Here the CDR3 DNA reads TGTGCCCGACACTTGGACAGTCCTGCCTACGAGAAGTACTTC.

The V gene is TRBV5-8, the J gene TRBJ1-2; D might be TRBD1 (5 bases). The germline V gene encodes CDR1 SGHTS and CDR2 YDEGEE. The V gene lost 3 bases and the J gene lost 5 bases, with 8 bases spanning the gap. The CDR3 is 12 residues long. DNA for the CDR3: TGTGCCAGCAGCTCGGGGGTTTATGGCTACACCTTC. Its translation: CASSSGVYGYTF.

This chain uses TRBV19 with TRBJ1-4; the D is unclear. Germline values: CDR1 LNHDA, CDR2 SQIVND (reference sequence). V was shortened by 6 bases and J by 6 bases, with 8 bases between the two germline ends. The CDR3 extends over 12 amino acids. CDR3 nucleotides: TGTGCCAGTAGGCCAGACCATGAAAAACTGTTTTTT. It is translated as CASRPDHEKLFF. Using reference TRBV19 and TRBJ1-4 for the parts outside the CDR3, the full variable domain is DGGITQSPKYLFRKEGQNVTLSCEQNLNHDAMYWYRQDPGQGLRLIYYSQIVNDFQKGDIAEGYSVSREKKESFPLTVTSAQKNPTAFYLCASRPDHEKLFFGSGTQLSVL.

In this sample, this clonotype turned up a few times. This sequence joins TRBV15 and TRBJ2-1; 8 bases agree with TRBD1. V lost 9 bases and J lost 6; bases outside the gene matches: 1. Germline V CDR1 and CDR2: LNHNV, YYDKDF (reference sequence). The CDR3 consists of 11 residues. CDR3 in amino acids: CATQGGNEQFF. The CDR3 DNA reads TGTGCCACACAGGGGGGCAATGAGCAGTTCTTC. Full variable domain (missing parts from reference TRBV15 and TRBJ2-1): DAMVIQNPRYQVTQFGKPVTLSCSQTLNHNVMYWYQQKSSQAPKLLFHYYDKDFNNEADTPDNFQSRRPNTSFCFLDIRSPGLGDTAMYLCATQGGNEQFFGPGTRLTVL.

The chain recombines TRBV6-5 with TRBJ1-5; D might be TRBD1 (6 bases). The CDR3 contains 14 residues. Trimming removed 5 bases at V and 4 bases at J, with 12 bases between. From germline, CDR1 is MNHEY and CDR2 SVGAGI. This CDR3 is CASSPGQKNQPQHF. CDR3 nucleotide sequence: TGTGCCAGCAGTCCTGGACAGAAGAATCAGCCCCAGCATTTT.

This chain uses TRBV15 with TRBJ1-4; no definite D call. The CDR3 extends over 13 amino acids. With 7 bases removed from V and 8 bases from J, the gap between germline ends came to 14 bases. Germline CDR1 LNHNV, CDR2 YYDKDF (reference sequence). DNA for the CDR3: TGTGCCACCACCGAGGTCGCAGGCGAAAAACTGTTTTTT. Residues: CATTEVAGEKLFF.

The chain carries TRBV7-9 and TRBJ1-5; D possibly corresponds to TRBD1 (6 bases). The CDR3 has 16 amino acids. V was cut by 1 base and J by 4 bases, with 14 bases left in between. Germline V gene data show CDR1 as SEHNR and CDR2 as FQNEAQ (reference sequence). CDR3 sequence: CASSLELGGLNQPQHF. In DNA form, the CDR3 reads TGTGCCAGCAGCTTAGAACTAGGGGGACTTAATCAGCCCCAGCATTTT.

The chain links TRBV11-2 to TRBJ2-1; D remains ambiguous. The CDR3 consists of 18 residues. The germline V and J ends were trimmed by 4 bases and 1 base, with 20 bases remaining between them. Germline V gives CDR1 SGHAT, CDR2 FQNNGV. The CDR3: CASSSPPGSVLSYNEQFF. The CDR3 nucleotides are TGTGCCAGCAGCTCACCCCCCGGCTCGGTCCTTTCCTACAATGAGCAGTTCTTC. The full variable domain, rest sourced from reference TRBV11-2 and TRBJ2-1, is EAGVAQSPRYKIIEKRQSVAFWCNPISGHATLYWYQQILGQGPKLLIQFQNNGVVDDSQLPKDRFSAERLKGVDSTLKIQPAKLEDSAVYLCASSSPPGSVLSYNEQFFGPGTRLTVL.

V is TRBV12-3 or TRBV12-4 and J is TRBJ1-4; no firm D call. The V and J ends lost 4 bases and 3 bases respectively, with 9 bases between them. The CDR3 is made up of 14 amino acids. The CDR3 DNA reads as TGTGCCAGCAGTTCGGTAGTCTCTAATGAAAAACTGTTTTTT. It yields the protein CASSSVVSNEKLFF.

This clonotype is large by share. The chain employs TRBV7-2 and TRBJ1-2; D not certain. Trimming pared 3 bases from V and 6 bases from J, leaving 11 bases between. The CDR3 extends over 13 amino acids. Germline values: CDR1 SGHTA, CDR2 FQGNSA. The CDR3 DNA follows: TGTGCCAGCAGCTTTGCGAGGTCTGATGGCTACACCTTC. This sequence encodes CASSFARSDGYTF. Looking up the rest from reference TRBV7-2 and TRBJ1-2 gives the full variable domain: GAGVSQSPSNKVTEKGKDVELRCDPISGHTALYWYRQSLGQGLEFLIYFQGNSAPDKSGLPSDRFSAERTGGSVSTLTIQRTQQEDSAVYLCASSFARSDGYTFGSGTRLTVV.

In its sample, this clonotype was seen a few times. The chain uses TRBV7-6 and TRBJ2-6; D perhaps matches TRBD1 (5 bases). Germline CDR1 SGHVS, CDR2 FNYEAQ. There are 15 residues in the CDR3. V shed 6 bases and J shed 2 bases, with 11 bases lying between them. Here the CDR3 reads CASRPQGAGANVLTF. In nucleotides, the CDR3 is TGTGCCAGCAGGCCTCAGGGTGCTGGGGCCAACGTCCTGACTTTC.

The chain uses TRBV27 and TRBJ2-1, with a possible D match to TRBD1 (7 bases). Trimming took 3 bases from V and 8 from J, leaving 14 bases between them. The CDR3 runs 14 residues. CDR1 is MNHEY and CDR2 is SMNVEV in the germline V gene (reference sequence). The CDR3 here is CASSFRGVDDEQFF. As DNA, the CDR3 is TGTGCCAGCAGTTTCAGGGGGGTTGACGATGAGCAGTTCTTC.

V is TRBV4-2 and J is TRBJ1-3; 7 positions agree with TRBD1. Unmatched junction bases numbered 9, after V lost 4 bases and J lost 3 bases. The CDR3 contains 16 residues. Germline V gene data show CDR1 as LGHNA and CDR2 as YNFKEQ. CDR3 sequence (DNA): TGTGCCAGCAGCCCCACAACAGGGGCGGATGGAAACACCATATATTTT. Translated, it gives CASSPTTGADGNTIYF.

The chain has TRBV13 and TRBJ2-4; 7 positions match TRBD2. CDR3 size: 14 residues. From germline, CDR1 is PRHDT and CDR2 FYEKMQ (reference sequence). V lost 4 bases to trimming and J lost 6 bases; unmatched junction nucleotides: 6. The CDR3 nucleotides are TGTGCCAGCAGCTGGGAGGGATCAATAAACATTCAGTACTTC. Its translation is CASSWEGSINIQYF.

On this clonotype itself: Germline and junction disagree at one end, which may indicate a read error. This chain connects TRBV5-4 to TRBJ2-5; 7 nucleotides agree with TRBD2. Germline lookup yields CDR1 SGHNT and CDR2 YYREEE (reference sequence). The CDR3 extends over 16 amino acids. This CDR3 is CASSLPQGGIQETQYF. DNA for the CDR3: TGCGCCAGCAGCTTACCTCAGGGAGGGATCCAAGAGACCCAGTACTTC.

A word on this clonotype: At one boundary the junction diverges from the germline segment, which might be a read error. The rearrangement uses TRBV12-3 or TRBV12-4 and TRBJ2-1; D gene uncertain. CDR3 length equals 13 residues. This CDR3 is CDSSLGTPNEQFF. As DNA, the CDR3 is TGTGACAGCAGTTTAGGAACTCCTAATGAGCAGTTCTTC.

The rearrangement links TRBV6-5 to TRBJ1-2, with D perhaps TRBD1 (5 bases). This CDR3 region has 13 residues. CDR1 MNHEY and CDR2 SVGAGI come from the germline V gene. With 8 bases removed from V and 4 bases from J, the gap between germline ends came to 14 bases. The CDR3 loop reads CASHFREGYGYTF. In nucleotides, the CDR3 is TGTGCCAGCCATTTCAGGGAGGGCTATGGCTACACCTTC.

The J gene is TRBJ1-6, the V gene TRBV5-6; maybe TRBD1 (6 bases). Germline loops: CDR1 SGHDT, CDR2 YYEEEE. CDR3 size: 14 residues. V lost 0 bases to trimming and J lost 10 bases, with 11 bases between them. CDR3 in DNA: TGTGCCAGCAGCTTGGAACAGGGTGGATCACCCCTCCACTTT. Residues: CASSLEQGGSPLHF.